This paragraph covers one T cell receptor beta chain sequence. What it binds is unknown. In the original analysis: Junction-only sequences without quality scores were provided by ImmunoSEQ, so filtering was different. Assay: immunoSEQ multiplex PCR; the TCRdb copy retains only in-frame clones and omits some. The D gene and trimming were derived from the DNA, and the V and J assignments and clone size from that table. The data show approximately 650,000 clones, with roughly 96% seen just once and 0.11% held by the top ten. CD8 cells regarded as naive lacked CD45RO, were positively chosen for CCR7, and omitted terminally differentiated effector memory CD45RA+ cells. These data originate in a study of shared clonotypes between healthy human individuals. Study-level background: Each donor contributed plates that comprised three CD4 naive, three CD4 memory, two CD8 naive and one CD8 memory.

Regarding the study as a whole: Non-shared clonotypes had lower generation probabilities than clonotypes shared by all four sorted-subset donors.

Germline CDR1 MDHEN, CDR2 SYDVKM. V was trimmed by 3 bases and J by 3 bases, leaving 24 bases between them. The CDR3 totals 18 residues. The TCR was taken from a woman under 40 in good health. This chain uses TRBV28 with TRBJ2-7; D perhaps matches TRBD1 (6 bases). Sequencing was done on a sample of naive CD8+ T cells sorted from blood. In DNA form, the CDR3 reads TGTGCCAGCAGTTTCCCCCCCCCAGGCAGGGGTGGGCACTACGAGCAGTACTTC. This encodes CASSFPPPGRGGHYEQYF.